Below, 10 T cell receptor beta chains from the same sample are listed, as sequenced in a study of glioma-infiltrating T cells after dendritic cell vaccination. Time point meaning: after dendritic cell vaccination, including at tumor progression/relapse. The repertoire was sequenced with immunoSEQ multiplex PCR; TCRdb's copy has only in-frame clones and lacks some. In the table there are tens of thousands of clones, about 80% of which are singletons. The starting material was blood, obtained after dendritic cell vaccination. These receptors were obtained from a human donor with glioblastoma.

The chain uses TRBV4-1 and TRBJ2-7; D is perhaps TRBD2 (6 bases). V was cut by 2 bases and J by 6 bases, with 20 bases left in between. CDR3 length equals 16 residues. Germline V gives CDR1 MGHRA, CDR2 YSYEKL. CDR3 region: CASSQTPTVSGGEQYF. The DNA of the CDR3 is TGCGCCAGCAGCCAAACGCCGACAGTCTCCGGGGGCGAGCAGTACTTC.

This chain connects TRBV29-1 to TRBJ1-1, with D maybe TRBD1 (6 bases). V lost 3 bases and J lost 5, with 10 bases in between. The CDR3 has 12 amino acids. The V gene's germline CDR1 is SQVTM and CDR2 ANQGSEA. In nucleotides, the CDR3 is TGCAGCGTTGAGAGGGGGTCGACTGAAGCTTTCTTT. Protein sequence: CSVERGSTEAFF.

The CDR3 region has the DNA TGCGCCAGCAGCCAAGATCCGGGACAGATAAATGAAAAACTGTTTTTT. Translated, it gives CASSQDPGQINEKLFF. This sequence joins TRBV4-3 and TRBJ1-4; 7 bases line up with TRBD1. This CDR3 is 16 amino acids long. From germline, CDR1 is LGHNA and CDR2 YSLEER. The V gene end was trimmed by 0 bases and the J gene end by 5 bases; junction bases not matched to a gene: 6.

The J gene is TRBJ1-6, the V gene TRBV5-4; unclear D gene. Germline V gives CDR1 SGHNT, CDR2 YYREEE (reference sequence). The CDR3 is made up of 14 amino acids. Trimming took off 9 bases at V and 3 bases at J, with 13 bases between the two ends. The CDR3 loop reads CATGVSYYNSPLHF. The CDR3 coding sequence is TGTGCCACCGGGGTGTCTTACTATAATTCACCCCTCCACTTT.

This chain connects TRBV6-5 to TRBJ2-7; 7 nucleotides line up with TRBD2. This CDR3 has 13 residues. CDR1 and CDR2 from the germline V gene are MNHEY and SVGAGI. V gave up 5 bases and J gave up 6 bases; unmatched junction bases: 7. The CDR3 DNA is TGTGCCAGCAGTCCAAGCGGGGACGCCGAGCAGTACTTC. Protein: CASSPSGDAEQYF.

The gene calls are TRBV10-3 and TRBJ2-7; D is perhaps TRBD2 (5 bases). Trimming shortened V by 6 bases and J by 10 bases, and 16 bases separated the two germline ends. CDR3 size: 12 residues. In germline, CDR1 is ENHRY, CDR2 SYGVKD. The chain's CDR3 is CAISEDLPRQYF. CDR3 sequence (DNA): TGTGCCATCAGCGAGGACTTACCTCGTCAGTACTTC.

The V call is TRBV18, the J call TRBJ2-7; 10 bases are a match to TRBD1. This CDR3 region has 14 residues. The germline gives CDR1 KGHSH, CDR2 LQKENI. J gave up 6 bases and V 4 bases, and 6 bases lay outside the gene matches. The CDR3: CASSRLRDRGEQYF. For the CDR3, the DNA is TGTGCCAGCTCACGCCTCCGGGACAGGGGCGAGCAGTACTTC.

Only one count was recorded for this clone. The gene calls are TRBV18 and TRBJ1-4; the D is unclear. Deletions cut 3 bases from V and 10 bases from J, with 18 bases between. CDR3 length equals 15 residues. The germline V gene has CDR1 KGHSH and CDR2 LQKENI. The CDR3 bases are TGTGCCAGCTCACCGCCAGGAGGTCTGTTGGTAAAACTGTTTTTT. Protein sequence: CASSPPGGLLVKLFF.

The chain recombines TRBV5-1 with TRBJ2-7; maybe TRBD2 (5 bases). Germline loops: CDR1 SGHRS, CDR2 YFSETQ. Between the trimmed V and J ends, which lost 0 bases and 5 bases, there was a span of 6 bases. CDR3 size: 12 residues. The CDR3 bases are TGCGCCAGCAGCTTGGTCGGGAACGAGCAGTACTTC. It codes for CASSLVGNEQYF. The whole variable domain, remainder taken from reference TRBV5-1 and TRBJ2-7, is KAGVTQTPRYLIKTRGQQVTLSCSPISGHRSVSWYQQTPGQGLQFLFEYFSETQRNKGNFPGRFSGRQFSNSRSEMNVSTLELGDSALYLCASSLVGNEQYFGPGTRLTVT.

The V call is TRBV27, the J call TRBJ1-2, with D unclear. Deletions cut 5 bases from V and 0 bases from J, with 19 bases between. The germline gives CDR1 MNHEY, CDR2 SMNVEV (reference sequence). The CDR3 extends over 17 amino acids. The CDR3 loop is CASSPYSGWGANYGYTF. CDR3 in DNA: TGTGCCAGCAGTCCCTATTCGGGATGGGGTGCTAACTATGGCTACACCTTC.